These 10 T cell receptor beta chains were sequenced from one sample in a study of blood T cells in healthy people across ages (dated by TCRdb to the mid-2010s). Library prep was done by 5' RACE. Sequencing relied on an Illumina HiSeq 2500. A second PCR of about 6 to 11 cycles was run with a J-beta primer mix and a sample-barcoded 5' primer. Through fastp at Q25 and MiXCR, TCRdb rebuilt clones from the public reads, retaining in-frame beta chains. CDR3 protein sequences are deduplicated, and each keeps its most common genes and DNA. The sample yields over a million distinct CDR3 sequences; about 23% were counted once. The ten largest clones add up to about 0.72% of the sample. In addition, the sample was reused for a study of T cells of mothers and their children.

Sequenced sample: blood. The receptor set was obtained from a girl aged 2 to 9 in good health.

The chain employs TRBV12-3 or TRBV12-4 and TRBJ2-3, with TRBD2 matching 10 bases. V lost 7 bases, J lost 8 bases, and 9 bases stayed unmatched. CDR3 length equals 14 residues. CDR3 nucleotides: TGTGCCAGCACCCTAGCGGGAGTCGACCTTACGCAGTATTTT. It is translated as CASTLAGVDLTQYF.

The chain uses TRBV4-1 and TRBJ2-1; 7 nucleotides line up with TRBD1. CDR3 length equals 15 residues. V lost 0 bases, J lost 15 bases, and 14 bases stayed unmatched. CDR1 MGHRA and CDR2 YSYEKL come from the germline V gene. DNA of the CDR3: TGCGCCAGCAGCCAAGAAGGGGAGTTAGGGGGCAAAGGGTTCTTC. As protein: CASSQEGELGGKGFF.

This chain links TRBV13 with TRBJ1-1; a weak D match, TRBD1 (6 bases). The CDR3 is 14 amino acids. The germline CDR1 and CDR2 sequences are PRHDT and FYEKMQ (reference sequence). Trimming removed 10 bases at V and 11 bases at J, with 26 bases between. CDR3 nucleotides: TGTGCCACCGAACGGGGGGGCGGCGGGGCGGCCGCTTTCTTT. It encodes CATERGGGGAAAFF.

This clonotype was seen a few times. V usage is TRBV29-1 and J usage is TRBJ2-5, with a tentative D call TRBD1 (7 bases). TRBJ2-1 explains the end of the DNA better; the J call may be wrong. This CDR3 spans 13 amino acids. Germline values: CDR1 SQVTM, CDR2 ANQGSEA. CDR3 residues: CSVGRGRFNEQFF. In DNA, the CDR3 is TGCAGCGTTGGGAGGGGGCGTTTCAATGAGCAGTTCTTC.

V gene TRBV11-2 combines with J gene TRBJ2-1, with a tentative D call TRBD2 (5 bases). CDR3 length: 16 amino acids. Germline V lookup: CDR1 SGHAT, CDR2 FQNNGV. V was pared by 4 bases and J by 0 bases, with 13 bases between. CDR3 nucleotide sequence: TGTGCCAGCAGCTGGGTAAGAGGGTCCTCCTACAATGAGCAGTTCTTC. This translates into CASSWVRGSSYNEQFF.

The V and J genes are TRBV29-1 and TRBJ1-4; TRBD1 is a possible D gene (6 bases). CDR3 length equals 15 residues. V lost 0 bases to trimming and J lost 7 bases, with 15 bases between them. Per germline, CDR1 SQVTM and CDR2 ANQGSEA. The CDR3 DNA reads TGCAGCGTTGAAGATCAGCGGGGGGCCGGTGAAAAACTGTTTTTT. This translates into CSVEDQRGAGEKLFF.

The chain has TRBV10-3 and TRBJ2-7, with D perhaps matching TRBD2 (7 bases). V gave up 4 bases and J gave up 3 bases, with 16 bases separating them. The CDR3 runs 15 residues. Per the germline V gene, CDR1 is ENHRY and CDR2 is SYGVKD. CDR3 in amino acids: CAISVWEGGNYEQYF. The CDR3, as DNA: TGTGCCATCAGTGTTTGGGAGGGGGGGAACTACGAGCAGTACTTC.

The chain couples TRBV6-2 or TRBV6-3 to TRBJ2-1; D remains ambiguous. The V end lost 0 bases, the J end lost 7 bases, and 10 bases lay between the germline ends. From germline, CDR1 is MNHEY and CDR2 SVGEGT. The CDR3 has 14 amino acids. This chain's CDR3 is CASSYSVLLNEQFF. The CDR3, as DNA: TGTGCCAGCAGTTACTCGGTCCTGTTGAATGAGCAGTTCTTC.

A note on this clonotype: One end of the junction does not line up with germline, which may come from a read error. The CDR3 bases are TGCACCAGCAGCCCAACGGACAGGGAACAGGGAAAACTGTTTTTT. Amino acids: CTSSPTDREQGKLFF. The chain is built from TRBV4-3 and TRBJ1-4, with 8 bases matching TRBD1. The germline gives CDR1 LGHNA, CDR2 YSLEER. The CDR3 extends over 15 amino acids.

The gene calls are TRBV7-2 and TRBJ2-5; D is ambiguous. V gave up 2 bases and J gave up 3 bases, with 13 bases separating them. Looked up from germline, CDR1 is SGHTA and CDR2 is FQGNSA. The CDR3 spans 15 residues. CDR3 sequence: CASSLLDGYKETQYF. The DNA for the CDR3 is TGTGCCAGCAGCTTACTAGACGGGTACAAAGAGACCCAGTACTTC.